These 7 T cell receptor beta chains were all obtained from the same sample, sequenced in a study of T cells in Graves' hyperthyroidism and ophthalmopathy (dated by TCRdb to between 2017 and 2020). The library came from multiplex PCR. Sequencing used an Illumina HiSeq 2000. The TCR beta CDR3 regions were amplified from the RNA transcripts. The first round of RT-PCR for the TCR CDR3 was performed with the HTBI primer set and the Qiagen OneStep RT-PCR kit. TCRdb trimmed public reads at Q25 via fastp, called clones via MiXCR and kept in-frame beta chains. A single entry per CDR3 protein holds the most common genes and DNA from its merged rows. For this sample there are about 600,000 distinct CDR3 sequences; around 14% appear just once. Roughly 7.1% of the sample comes from the top ten. The sample consisted of blood. These receptors came from a woman aged 18-29 years with Graves' ophthalmopathy.

With respect to this clonotype: At one of its ends the junction is not consistent with the germline gene, which may arise from a read error. The chain combines TRBV30 with TRBJ2-7; no definite D call. The CDR3 loop spans 15 amino acids. Per germline, CDR1 GTSNPN and CDR2 SVGIG (reference sequence). Here the CDR3 reads CAWGVAGSSSYEQYF. In DNA, the CDR3 is TGTGCCTGGGGTGTCGCAGGCTCGAGCTCCTACGAGCAGTACTTC.

This clonotype was seen repeatedly, ten times or more. The chain employs TRBV28 and TRBJ2-2; the D gene is possibly TRBD1 (6 bases). Trimming took off 7 bases at V and 6 bases at J, with 15 bases between the two ends. The CDR3 consists of 14 residues. Germline V lookup: CDR1 MDHEN, CDR2 SYDVKM. In nucleotides, the CDR3 is TGTGCCAGCATCACAACAGGGTTCTCCGGGGAGCTGTTTTTT. It specifies CASITTGFSGELFF.

V and J are TRBV4-1 and TRBJ2-2; 9 nucleotides align to TRBD1. Germline V gives CDR1 MGHRA, CDR2 YSYEKL. V gave up 4 bases and J gave up 6 bases; unmatched junction bases: 6. The CDR3 sequence is 15 residues long. CDR3 in amino acids: CASSPRTGAAGELFF. The CDR3 nucleotides are TGCGCCAGCAGCCCTCGGACAGGGGCGGCCGGGGAGCTGTTTTTT.

This clonotype was counted many times. CDR3 nucleotide sequence: TGTGCCAGCAGCCCTAACGGGTGGGGGGGTAAAGGCTACACCTTC. This encodes CASSPNGWGGKGYTF. V and J are TRBV12-3 or TRBV12-4 and TRBJ1-2, with D maybe TRBD1 (5 bases). The CDR3 has 15 amino acids. V was pared by 6 bases and J by 8 bases, with 22 bases between.

This clonotype has a count of ten or more. This sequence joins TRBV6-2 or TRBV6-3 and TRBJ1-1; D ambiguous. The CDR3 spans 12 residues. Germline values: CDR1 MNHEY, CDR2 SVGEGT. V lost 8 bases and J 6 bases, leaving 13 bases between the germline ends. CDR3 bases: TGTGCCAGCCGGGGAAGGGTCCCTGAAGCTTTCTTT. Its protein is CASRGRVPEAFF.

This clonotype came up many times. V gene TRBV7-6 combines with J gene TRBJ2-3; the D is unclear. The CDR3 is made up of 14 amino acids. V gave up 3 bases and J gave up 6 bases, with 13 bases separating them. CDR1 and CDR2 (germline): SGHVS, FNYEAQ. The CDR3 DNA reads as TGTGCCAGCAGCTTGCAACCACCCCCCGATACGCAGTATTTT. Translating gives CASSLQPPPDTQYF.

This clonotype was seen only a few times. The chain employs TRBV4-2 and TRBJ2-5, with 12 positions matching TRBD2. With 1 base clipped from V and 4 bases from J, the junction kept 7 bases outside the gene matches. This CDR3 has 17 residues. CDR1 and CDR2 from the germline V gene are LGHNA and YNFKEQ. CDR3 in DNA: TGTGCCAGCAGCCAAGGGAACCCGGGACTAGCGGGAGAGACCCAGTACTTC. Translating gives CASSQGNPGLAGETQYF.